This TCR beta chain was retrieved from a study of blood T cell repertoires in COVID-19. Turning to the study itself: Sources were T cells, B-cell-depleted T cells, or PBMCs; the material itself was cDNA or gDNA.

The V and J ends lost 5 bases and 3 bases respectively, with 19 bases between them. Germline CDR1 reads LNHDA; CDR2 reads SQIVND (reference sequence). The CDR3 totals 16 residues. Original data processing: Reference gene primer amplification in the assay estimated nucleated cell counts. Some clones are missing from TCRdb's copy, which holds only in-frame ones; the method was immunoSEQ multiplex PCR. From that table come the V and J calls and clone size; the DNA was used to work out D and trimming. The table has 65,000 to 80,000 clones, roughly 88% seen once. This receptor was identified in a man between 25 and 39 years old with acute or convalescent COVID-19. The sequencing input was peripheral blood. This rearrangement joins TRBV19 to TRBJ1-2, with TRBD1 as a possible D gene (6 bases). The CDR3 is CASSASGGARYYGYTF. CDR3 DNA sequence: TGTGCCAGTAGTGCCTCGGGGGGGGCTCGGTACTATGGCTACACCTTC.